The clone carrying this TCR beta chain has more than one count but fewer than ten. Its antigen is unknown. Time point in this sample: blood at routine non-recurrence follow-up after resection. Without sorting, whole RNA was sequenced from tumor, nontumor lung or frozen PBMC. The record originates from a study of spatial heterogeneity in lung cancer. Whole-study context: The donors were 55 to 80 patients with non-small cell lung cancer that was early-stage and untreated. The authors sequenced available follow-up PBMC samples, taken a median of roughly 26 months after resection. Study-level results: Expanded tumor TCRs that were ubiquitous appeared in blood more at resection than follow-up.

Individual TCR cDNA molecules each bore their own unique molecular identifier. TCRdb ran MiXCR on the 5' RACE reads and lists one entry per CDR3 protein. This sample has about 120,000 distinct CDR3 sequences; 12% occur once, and the top ten carry around 17%. Sample: PBMCs, taken at follow-up. This clonotype originated in a male donor with early-stage non-small cell lung cancer.

The CDR3 protein is CASSLYREIAGELFF. CDR3 in DNA: TGTGCCAGCAGCTTATACAGGGAGATTGCCGGGGAGCTGTTTTTT. V and J are TRBV7-2 and TRBJ2-2, with D maybe TRBD1 (6 bases). Trimming cost V 2 bases and J 6 bases, with 13 bases left between them. Germline CDR1 is SGHTA and CDR2 is FQGNSA. This CDR3 contains 15 residues.